This T cell receptor beta chain originates from a study of shared clonotypes between healthy human individuals. The overall study: Every donor yielded three CD4 naive, three CD4 memory, two CD8 naive and one CD8 memory plate.

Libraries were prepared by immunoSEQ multiplex PCR; TCRdb keeps only in-frame clonotypes and omits some of them. The top ten hold approximately 0.06% of the sample, which has hundreds of thousands of clones, almost 97% seen once. The germline V gene encodes CDR1 KGHSH and CDR2 LQKENI. The CDR3 extends over 15 amino acids. V lost 3 bases to trimming and J lost 5 bases, with 14 bases between them. The specimen was naive CD4+ T cells sorted from blood. Subset indicated: CD45RA+ positively selected. The sequence was obtained from a woman aged 25 to 39 in good health. The chain links TRBV18 to TRBJ1-5; tentative D call: TRBD1 (6 bases). CDR3 DNA: TGTGCCAGCTCACCGAACGCACAGGGAGATCAGCCCCAGCATTTT. Translated: CASSPNAQGDQPQHF.